Presented here are 17 T cell receptor beta chains from one specimen sequenced in a study of beta chain features in type 1 diabetes. Sequencing targeted expressed TCRB transcripts, as all isolated RNA had been reverse transcribed. Measured with immunoSEQ multiplex PCR; TCRdb has only the in-frame clones, and not every one. The profile covers some 410,000 clones, with about 10% appearing a single time and 0.045% to 0.05% taken by the ten largest. The sequenced sample was naive CD4+ T cells from blood. All receptors come from a woman between 18 and 30 years old in good health.

This clone was picked up a small number of times. V is TRBV29-1 and J is TRBJ2-3; D gene unclear. Germline CDR1 reads SQVTM; CDR2 reads ANQGSEA. Deletions cut 5 bases from V and 5 bases from J, with 5 bases between. The CDR3 extends over 10 amino acids. CDR3 nucleotides: TGCAGCGTTTTTAAAGATACGCAGTATTTT. This translates into CSVFKDTQYF.

This clone showed up just a few times. The chain recombines TRBV15 with TRBJ2-1, with D maybe TRBD2 (6 bases). The length of the CDR3 is 18 residues. In germline, CDR1 is LNHNV, CDR2 YYDKDF (reference sequence). V lost 1 base and J 4 bases, leaving 20 bases between the germline ends. CDR3 DNA: TGTGCCACCAGCAGAGGAGGAGGAGGCGCTAGCGATTACAATGAGCAGTTCTTC. As protein: CATSRGGGGASDYNEQFF.

A few counts support this clone. For the CDR3, the DNA is TGTGCCAGTAGTATAGTATCAGGGGGCGCAGCCACCGGGGAGCTGTTTTTT. Translating it yields CASSIVSGGAATGELFF. The chain couples TRBV19 to TRBJ2-2; 8 nucleotides agree with TRBD1. This CDR3 is built from 17 residues. Looked up from germline, CDR1 is LNHDA and CDR2 is SQIVND (reference sequence). Trimming cost V 1 base and J 4 bases; bases outside gene matches: 8.

The chain uses TRBV29-1 and TRBJ2-5; 7 nucleotides agree with TRBD1. Germline CDR1 is SQVTM and CDR2 is ANQGSEA. This CDR3 contains 16 residues. The V gene end was trimmed by 5 bases and the J gene end by 5 bases; junction bases not matched to a gene: 17. CDR3 in amino acids: CSVHRSGQPITETQYF. The CDR3 DNA sequence: TGCAGCGTTCACCGTTCGGGACAGCCTATTACGGAGACCCAGTACTTC.

This clone appeared a few times. CDR3 in amino acids: CASSLEFRNEQFF. Written as DNA, the CDR3 is TGTGCCAGCAGCTTAGAGTTCAGAAATGAGCAGTTCTTC. The genes are TRBV7-2 and TRBJ2-1; no reliable D call. In germline, CDR1 is SGHTA, CDR2 FQGNSA. The CDR3 totals 13 residues. The V end lost 1 base, the J end lost 7 bases, and 8 bases lay between the germline ends.

This clone was found a few times. The chain employs TRBV19 and TRBJ2-1; D is undetermined. The CDR3 runs to 14 residues. The V and J ends lost 6 bases and 5 bases respectively, with 14 bases between them. Per germline, CDR1 LNHDA and CDR2 SQIVND (reference sequence). CDR3 protein: CASRIKTGNNEQFF. The CDR3 nucleotides read TGTGCCAGTAGGATCAAGACCGGTAACAATGAGCAGTTCTTC. The full variable domain, with the rest looked up from reference TRBV19 and TRBJ2-1, is DGGITQSPKYLFRKEGQNVTLSCEQNLNHDAMYWYRQDPGQGLRLIYYSQIVNDFQKGDIAEGYSVSREKKESFPLTVTSAQKNPTAFYLCASRIKTGNNEQFFGPGTRLTVL.

The chain employs TRBV18 and TRBJ2-7; D might be TRBD1 (5 bases). Germline loops: CDR1 KGHSH, CDR2 LQKENI. Trimming stripped 3 bases from V and 0 bases from J, with 9 bases between. This CDR3 spans 14 amino acids. The CDR3 protein is CASSPSGFSYEQYF. CDR3 sequence (DNA): TGTGCCAGCTCACCGTCAGGGTTCTCCTACGAGCAGTACTTC.

J is TRBJ2-7 and V is TRBV7-4; D unresolved. Germline V lookup: CDR1 SGHVT, CDR2 SQSDAQ. V was trimmed by 1 base and J by 6 bases, leaving 7 bases between them. The length of the CDR3 is 12 residues. The CDR3 spells CASSLERPEQYV. As DNA, the CDR3 is TGTGCCAGCAGCTTAGAACGTCCCGAGCAGTACGTC.

V usage is TRBV5-6 and J usage is TRBJ2-3, with 12 bases lining up with TRBD2. The CDR3 spans 16 residues. V dropped 4 bases and J dropped 4; count of bases not matched to a gene: 7. Germline V gene data show CDR1 as SGHDT and CDR2 as YYEEEE. The CDR3 loop is CASSPRASGGADTQYF. The CDR3 DNA is TGTGCCAGCAGCCCGAGGGCTAGCGGGGGGGCAGATACGCAGTATTTT.

The gene calls are TRBV4-1 and TRBJ2-1; no clear D. CDR1 MGHRA and CDR2 YSYEKL come from the germline V gene. This CDR3 spans 15 amino acids. The ends were cut back, 2 bases at V and 5 bases at J, with 13 bases in the middle. CDR3 nucleotide sequence: TGCGCCAGCAGCCAACCAAGGGAAAGGCACAATGAGCAGTTCTTC. Translating it yields CASSQPRERHNEQFF.

This clone was seen a handful of times. The chain uses TRBV5-1 and TRBJ1-2; D gene ambiguous. CDR3 length: 14 residues. Deletions cut 0 bases from V and 1 base from J, with 7 bases between. Germline CDR1 is SGHRS and CDR2 is YFSETQ. CDR3 sequence reads: CASSLDVVNYGYTF. The CDR3 DNA reads as TGCGCCAGCAGCTTGGACGTGGTTAACTATGGCTACACCTTC.

In DNA form, the CDR3 reads TGTGCCAGCAGCGTCGGGCAGGGTCCCCTGAATGAGCAGTTCTTC. This codes for CASSVGQGPLNEQFF. The gene calls are TRBV9 and TRBJ2-1; TRBD1 might be the D (5 bases). Trimming took off 2 bases at V and 7 bases at J, with 16 bases between the two ends. Germline values: CDR1 SGDLS, CDR2 YYNGEE. The CDR3 is 15 amino acids.

This chain uses TRBV23-1 with TRBJ2-7; 11 bases align to TRBD2. TRBV23-1 is labeled an ORF, and its function is uncertain. The CDR3 is 15 residues long. V shed 6 bases, J shed 3 bases, and the junction held 7 bases outside the gene matches. The CDR3 loop reads CASSHLAGGHYEQYV. Here the CDR3 DNA reads TGCGCCAGCAGCCACCTAGCGGGGGGCCACTACGAGCAGTACGTC.

The V gene is TRBV14, the J gene TRBJ2-7; either TRBD1 or TRBD2 may supply D (5 bases each). V gave up 1 base and J gave up 6 bases, with 16 bases separating them. The CDR3 is 15 amino acids. Looked up from germline, CDR1 is SGHDN and CDR2 is FVKESK. The CDR3 DNA sequence: TGTGCCAGCAGCCAAGTACCGGGACGAACCCGCGAGCAGTACTTC. This codes for CASSQVPGRTREQYF. The variable domain in full, with the rest retrieved from reference TRBV14 and TRBJ2-7, is EAGVTQFPSHSVIEKGQTVTLRCDPISGHDNLYWYRRVMGKEIKFLLHFVKESKQDESGMPNNRFLAERTGGTYSTLKVQPAELEDSGVYFCASSQVPGRTREQYFGPGTRLTVT.

The sample holds a few counts of this clone. The chain is built from TRBV5-6 and TRBJ1-2; D possibly corresponds to TRBD1 (5 bases). Trimming pared 5 bases from V and 2 bases from J, leaving 10 bases between. The germline CDR1 and CDR2 sequences are SGHDT and YYEEEE. This CDR3 comprises 13 residues. CDR3 nucleotides: TGTGCCAGCAGTCCGGGACGAAACTATGGCTACACCTTC. Translated, it gives CASSPGRNYGYTF.

The chain links TRBV25-1 to TRBJ1-1; D call uncertain. Trimming removed 5 bases from V and 7 bases from J, with 20 bases in between. The V gene's germline CDR1 is MGHDK and CDR2 SYGVNS. The CDR3 spans 15 residues. For the CDR3, the DNA is TGTGCCAGCAGTCCTGGAGGAGGAGCAACTCTTGAAGCTTTCTTT. It yields the protein CASSPGGGATLEAFF.

This clone was detected only a few times. The chain couples TRBV20-1 to TRBJ1-2; TRBD1 is a possible D gene (5 bases). The CDR3 runs to 11 residues. The V gene's germline CDR1 is DFQATT and CDR2 SNEGSKA (reference sequence). Deletions cut 6 bases from V and 5 bases from J, with 10 bases between. CDR3 residues: CSARTPYGYTF. The DNA for the CDR3 is TGCAGTGCCCGGACACCTTATGGCTACACCTTC.